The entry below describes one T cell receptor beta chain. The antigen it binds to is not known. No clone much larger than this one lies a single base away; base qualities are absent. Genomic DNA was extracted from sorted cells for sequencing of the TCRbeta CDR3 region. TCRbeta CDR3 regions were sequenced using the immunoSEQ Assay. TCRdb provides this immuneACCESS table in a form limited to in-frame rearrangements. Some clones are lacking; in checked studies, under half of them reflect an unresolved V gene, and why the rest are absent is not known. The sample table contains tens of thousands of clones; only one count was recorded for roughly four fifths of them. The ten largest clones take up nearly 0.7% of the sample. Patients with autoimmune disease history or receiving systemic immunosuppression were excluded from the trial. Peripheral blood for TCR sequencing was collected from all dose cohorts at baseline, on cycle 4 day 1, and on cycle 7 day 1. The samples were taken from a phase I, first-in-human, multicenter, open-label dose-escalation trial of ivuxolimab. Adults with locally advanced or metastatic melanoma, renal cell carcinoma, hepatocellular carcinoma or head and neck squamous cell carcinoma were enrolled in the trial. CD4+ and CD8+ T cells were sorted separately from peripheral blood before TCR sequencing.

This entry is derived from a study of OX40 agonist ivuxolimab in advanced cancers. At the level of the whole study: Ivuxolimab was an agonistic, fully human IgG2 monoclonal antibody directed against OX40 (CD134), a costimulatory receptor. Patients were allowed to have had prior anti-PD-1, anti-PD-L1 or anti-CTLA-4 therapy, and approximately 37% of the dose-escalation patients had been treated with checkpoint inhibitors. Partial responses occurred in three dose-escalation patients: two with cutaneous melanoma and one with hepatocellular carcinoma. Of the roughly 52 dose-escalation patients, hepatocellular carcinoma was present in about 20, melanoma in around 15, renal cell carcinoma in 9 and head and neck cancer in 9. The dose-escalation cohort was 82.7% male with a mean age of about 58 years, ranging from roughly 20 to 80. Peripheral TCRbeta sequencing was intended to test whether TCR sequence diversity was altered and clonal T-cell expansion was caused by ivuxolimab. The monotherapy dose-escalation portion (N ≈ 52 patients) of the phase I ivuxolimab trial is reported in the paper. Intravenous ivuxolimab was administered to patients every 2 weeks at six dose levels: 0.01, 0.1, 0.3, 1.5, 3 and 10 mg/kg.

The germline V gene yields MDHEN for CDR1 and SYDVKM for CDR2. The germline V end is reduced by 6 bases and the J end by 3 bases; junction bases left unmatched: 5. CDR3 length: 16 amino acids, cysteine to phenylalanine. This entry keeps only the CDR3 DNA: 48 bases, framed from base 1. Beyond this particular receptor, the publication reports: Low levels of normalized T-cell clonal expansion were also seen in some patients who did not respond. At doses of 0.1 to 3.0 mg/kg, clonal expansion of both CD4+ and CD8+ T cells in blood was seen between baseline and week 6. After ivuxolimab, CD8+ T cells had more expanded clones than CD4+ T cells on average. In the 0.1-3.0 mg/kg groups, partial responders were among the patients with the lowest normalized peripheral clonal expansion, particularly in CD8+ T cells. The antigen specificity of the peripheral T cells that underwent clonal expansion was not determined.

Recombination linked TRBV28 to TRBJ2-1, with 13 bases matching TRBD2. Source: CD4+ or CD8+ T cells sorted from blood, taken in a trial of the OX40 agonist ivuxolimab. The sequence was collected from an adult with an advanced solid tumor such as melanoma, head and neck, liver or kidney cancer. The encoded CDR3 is CASRLRTSGSYNEQFF. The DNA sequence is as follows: TGTGCCAGCAGACTCCGGACTAGCGGGAGCTACAATGAGCAGTTCTTC.